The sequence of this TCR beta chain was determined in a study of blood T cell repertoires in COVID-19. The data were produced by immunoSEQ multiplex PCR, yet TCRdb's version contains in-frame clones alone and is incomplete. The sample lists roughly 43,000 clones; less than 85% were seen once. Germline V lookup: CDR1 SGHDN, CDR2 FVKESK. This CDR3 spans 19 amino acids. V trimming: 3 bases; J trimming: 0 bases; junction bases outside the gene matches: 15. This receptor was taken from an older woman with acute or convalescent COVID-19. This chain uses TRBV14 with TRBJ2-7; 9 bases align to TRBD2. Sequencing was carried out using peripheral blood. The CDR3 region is CASSHAWGAASGNSYEQYF. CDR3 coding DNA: TGTGCCAGCAGCCACGCGTGGGGGGCTGCTAGCGGGAACTCCTACGAGCAGTACTTC. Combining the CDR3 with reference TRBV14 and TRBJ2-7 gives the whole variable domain EAGVTQFPSHSVIEKGQTVTLRCDPISGHDNLYWYRRVMGKEIKFLLHFVKESKQDESGMPNNRFLAERTGGTYSTLKVQPAELEDSGVYFCASSHAWGAASGNSYEQYFGPGTRLTVT.